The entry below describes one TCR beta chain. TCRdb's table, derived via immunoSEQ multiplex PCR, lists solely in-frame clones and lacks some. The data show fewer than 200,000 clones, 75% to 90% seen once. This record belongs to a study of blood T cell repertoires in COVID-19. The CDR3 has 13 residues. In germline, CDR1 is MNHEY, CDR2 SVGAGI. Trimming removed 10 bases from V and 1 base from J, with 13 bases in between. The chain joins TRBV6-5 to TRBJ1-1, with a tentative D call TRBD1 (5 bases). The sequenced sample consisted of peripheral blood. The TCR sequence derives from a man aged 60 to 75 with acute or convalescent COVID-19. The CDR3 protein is CATQGPGNTEAFF. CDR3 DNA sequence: TGTGCCACCCAGGGTCCGGGGAACACTGAAGCTTTCTTT.